These 23 T cell receptor beta chains share one sample of origin, sequenced in a study of blood T cells in healthy people across ages. The use of a sample-barcoded 5' primer and a J-beta primer mix characterized a second PCR of roughly 7 to 11 cycles. MiXCR, run by TCRdb on the 5' RACE reads, gives a single entry per CDR3 protein. This sample has under 1,000,000 distinct CDR3 sequences, with around half found just once. Sequencing used blood. The receptor source for this set is a man older than 75 in good health.

The chain joins TRBV29-1 to TRBJ2-7; possible D gene TRBD1, 7 bases. Germline CDR1 is SQVTM and CDR2 is ANQGSEA. The CDR3 consists of 18 residues. V was trimmed by 0 bases and J by 0 bases, leaving 21 bases between them. CDR3 protein: CSVEEGIGGGVLSYEQYF. CDR3 nucleotide sequence: TGCAGCGTTGAAGAGGGTATAGGAGGGGGCGTTCTCTCCTACGAGCAGTACTTC.

V and J are TRBV5-1 and TRBJ2-2; 9 bases are shared with TRBD1. This CDR3 has 15 residues. The germline V gene encodes CDR1 SGHRS and CDR2 YFSETQ. The trim removed 4 bases at V and 7 bases at J, leaving 8 bases unmatched. The CDR3 loop is CASSHLTGGVGELFF. In DNA, the CDR3 is TGCGCCAGCAGCCACCTGACAGGGGGTGTCGGGGAGCTGTTTTTT.

The chain carries TRBV28 and TRBJ2-1; D call uncertain. CDR1 is MDHEN and CDR2 is SYDVKM in the germline V gene. The CDR3 sequence is 16 residues long. Trimming stripped 5 bases from V and 10 bases from J, with 24 bases between. For the CDR3, the DNA is TGTGCCAGCAGTCTAACTTCGCGGCCAGGCTCCTACGAGCAGTTCTTC. Residues: CASSLTSRPGSYEQFF.

J is TRBJ1-5 and V is TRBV24-1, with D possibly TRBD1 on 5 matching bases. Germline V gene data show CDR1 as KGHDR and CDR2 as SFDVKD. Trimming cost V 5 bases and J 7 bases, with 20 bases left between them. CDR3 size: 16 residues. The CDR3 DNA sequence: TGTGCCACCAGTGCCTCGTCCGGGGCCGGGGGACAGCCCCAGCATTTT. It translates to CATSASSGAGGQPQHF.

Notes on this clonotype: Compared with germline, one end of the junction differs, possibly owing to a read error. This chain joins TRBV7-2 and TRBJ2-3; TRBD2 is a possible D gene (5 bases). CDR3 length: 13 residues. Per germline, CDR1 SGHTA and CDR2 FQGNSA. The CDR3 protein is CASSVATGRYAYF. The CDR3, as DNA: TGTGCCAGCAGCGTAGCGACGGGGAGATACGCGTATTTT.

This clonotype was detected a few times. The J gene is TRBJ1-1, the V gene TRBV20-1; D gene unclear. The CDR3 totals 16 residues. Germline-derived CDR1 and CDR2 are DFQATT and SNEGSKA (reference sequence). With 0 bases removed from V and 3 bases from J, the gap between germline ends came to 17 bases. CDR3 sequence (DNA): TGCAGTGCTAGAGATTCTGGACGGATGGGATACACTGAAGCTTTCTTT. Its protein is CSARDSGRMGYTEAFF.

Only one count was recorded for this clonotype. This chain links TRBV27 with TRBJ2-4, with D perhaps matching TRBD2 (5 bases). Germline V gene lookup returns CDR1 MNHEY and CDR2 SMNVEV (reference sequence). This CDR3 is 13 amino acids long. V shed 0 bases and J shed 13 bases, with 13 bases lying between them. The CDR3 coding sequence is TGTGCCAGCAGTTTATCCGTTATCGGGGAGCAGTACTTC. Translating it yields CASSLSVIGEQYF.

The V call is TRBV12-3 or TRBV12-4, the J call TRBJ2-1, with 9 bases lining up with TRBD2. V lost 6 bases and J lost 4; bases outside the gene matches: 7. This CDR3 contains 15 residues. CDR3 nucleotide sequence: TGTGCCAGCAGACCCATACTAGCGGGTTACAATGAGCAGTTCTTC. It codes for CASRPILAGYNEQFF.

This clonotype is a singleton in its sample. This rearrangement joins TRBV5-5 to TRBJ1-1, with 7 bases matching TRBD1. The CDR3 consists of 14 residues. Germline V gives CDR1 SGHKS, CDR2 YYEKEE (reference sequence). V trimming: 5 bases; J trimming: 4 bases; junction bases outside the gene matches: 8. The CDR3 region is CASRPNPGGTEAFF. The CDR3 bases are TGTGCCAGCAGACCCAATCCAGGGGGCACTGAAGCTTTCTTT. Complete variable domain (other parts from reference TRBV5-5 and TRBJ1-1): DAGVTQSPTHLIKTRGQQVTLRCSPISGHKSVSWYQQVLGQGPQFIFQYYEKEERGRGNFPDRFSARQFPNYSSELNVNALLLGDSALYLCASRPNPGGTEAFFGQGTRLTVV.

Notes on this clonotype: A much larger clone lies one base from this, so it may be a read error. The chain combines TRBV15 with TRBJ2-1; D possibly matches TRBD1 or TRBD2 (5 bases each). V lost 2 bases, J lost 2 bases, and 10 bases lay in between. The CDR3 spans 15 residues. The germline V gene has CDR1 LNHNV and CDR2 YYDKDF (reference sequence). The CDR3 reads CATSRNGATYNEQFF. The CDR3 DNA reads TGTGCCACCAGCAGAAACGGGGCGACCTACAATGAGCAGTTCTTC.

In its sample, this clonotype was seen a few times. The chain carries TRBV7-2 and TRBJ2-1; D gene ambiguous. Deletions cut 0 bases from V and 8 bases from J, with 5 bases between. The CDR3 extends over 12 amino acids. Germline CDR1 SGHTA, CDR2 FQGNSA. DNA for the CDR3: TGTGCCAGCAGCTTAGCGATTGATGAGCAGTTCTTC. This translates into CASSLAIDEQFF. The variable domain in full, with the rest retrieved from reference TRBV7-2 and TRBJ2-1, is GAGVSQSPSNKVTEKGKDVELRCDPISGHTALYWYRQSLGQGLEFLIYFQGNSAPDKSGLPSDRFSAERTGGSVSTLTIQRTQQEDSAVYLCASSLAIDEQFFGPGTRLTVL.

The chain recombines TRBV27 with TRBJ1-5; D remains ambiguous. The CDR3 has 15 amino acids. Per the germline V gene, CDR1 is MNHEY and CDR2 is SMNVEV (reference sequence). V lost 2 bases to trimming and J lost 1 base, with 9 bases between them. The CDR3 DNA sequence: TGTGCCAGCAGTTTAGTCAGGACGAGCAATCAGCCCCAGCATTTT. This codes for CASSLVRTSNQPQHF.

This clonotype has just a few counts. This chain joins TRBV27 and TRBJ1-4, with D hard to call. CDR3 size: 14 residues. The germline gives CDR1 MNHEY, CDR2 SMNVEV (reference sequence). V was trimmed by 3 bases and J by 4 bases, leaving 9 bases between them. CDR3 in DNA: TGTGCCAGCAGTTTGAGAGCAGATAATGAAAAACTGTTTTTT. It specifies CASSLRADNEKLFF.

A few counts support this clonotype. The chain combines TRBV19 with TRBJ2-5; D is possibly TRBD2 (5 bases). CDR1 is LNHDA, CDR2 SQIVND, per germline (reference sequence). This CDR3 has 13 amino acids. Deletions cut 6 bases from V and 1 base from J, with 9 bases between. The CDR3 here is CASSGLPQETQYF. In DNA, the CDR3 is TGTGCCAGTAGCGGACTGCCCCAAGAGACCCAGTACTTC.

The rearrangement uses TRBV29-1 and TRBJ2-7; D call uncertain. The CDR3 totals 12 residues. V was cut by 8 bases and J by 5 bases, with 16 bases left in between. Per the germline V gene, CDR1 is SQVTM and CDR2 is ANQGSEA. CDR3 in amino acids: CSYSELGNEQYF. As DNA, the CDR3 is TGCAGCTATTCTGAATTAGGAAACGAGCAGTACTTC.

This clonotype has only one observation. The chain couples TRBV10-3 to TRBJ2-6; D possibly corresponds to TRBD1 (6 bases). Germline loops: CDR1 ENHRY, CDR2 SYGVKD. V was cut by 5 bases and J by 0 bases, with 14 bases left in between. This CDR3 has 17 residues. The CDR3 sequence is CAISPGVVGSGANVLTF. The CDR3 region has the DNA TGTGCCATCAGTCCAGGGGTCGTCGGCTCTGGGGCCAACGTCCTGACTTTC.

This chain's CDR3 is CASSLDGVGAYNEQFF. The CDR3 nucleotides are TGTGCCAGCAGCTTGGACGGGGTCGGCGCCTACAATGAGCAGTTCTTC. V usage is TRBV11-2 and J usage is TRBJ2-1; D might be TRBD2 (5 bases). Germline V CDR1 and CDR2: SGHAT, FQNNGV. V lost 3 bases, J lost 2 bases, and 14 bases lay in between. This CDR3 is built from 16 residues.

This clonotype was detected only a few times. This rearrangement joins TRBV7-2 to TRBJ2-7; D gene uncertain. The length of the CDR3 is 12 residues. Trimming removed 2 bases from V and 2 bases from J, with 4 bases in between. Germline V lookup: CDR1 SGHTA, CDR2 FQGNSA. Written as DNA, the CDR3 is TGTGCCAGCAGCTTACTTACCTACGAGCAGTACTTC. The encoded protein is CASSLLTYEQYF.

With regard to this clonotype: Relative to the germline gene, one junction end is altered; a read error may explain this. This chain connects TRBV14 to TRBJ2-7; TRBD1 is a possible D gene (5 bases). This CDR3 contains 15 residues. Per germline, CDR1 SGHDN and CDR2 FVKESK. DNA of the CDR3: TGTGCCAGCAGCCAAGGAACAAGGGGCTCCTACGGGCAGTACTTC. Translation: CASSQGTRGSYGQYF.

The chain couples TRBV15 to TRBJ2-7; D is uncertain. The germline V and J ends were trimmed by 0 bases and 6 bases, with 9 bases remaining between them. CDR3 size: 13 residues. The germline CDR1 and CDR2 sequences are LNHNV and YYDKDF (reference sequence). CDR3 nucleotide sequence: TGTGCCACCAGCAGAGAAGTTAGTTTCGAGCAGTACTTC. Its protein is CATSREVSFEQYF. Using reference TRBV15 and TRBJ2-7 for the parts outside the CDR3, the full variable domain is DAMVIQNPRYQVTQFGKPVTLSCSQTLNHNVMYWYQQKSSQAPKLLFHYYDKDFNNEADTPDNFQSRRPNTSFCFLDIRSPGLGDTAMYLCATSREVSFEQYFGPGTRLTVT.

This clonotype was seen a few times. The rearrangement links TRBV7-9 to TRBJ2-6; perhaps TRBD1 as D (5 bases). The V end lost 6 bases, the J end lost 0 bases, and 18 bases lay between the germline ends. The CDR3 runs to 18 residues. Germline V gives CDR1 SEHNR, CDR2 FQNEAQ (reference sequence). CDR3 DNA sequence: TGTGCCAGCAGAGGCCCCGGCAGGGCAGTCTCTGGGGCCAACGTCCTGACTTTC. This gives the protein CASRGPGRAVSGANVLTF.

In the case of this clonotype: Being one base from a much bigger clone, this may be a read error. The chain joins TRBV20-1 to TRBJ2-7; 9 bases map to TRBD2. Trimming cost V 6 bases and J 7 bases; bases outside gene matches: 10. CDR1 and CDR2 (germline): DFQATT, SNEGSKA (reference sequence). The CDR3 contains 13 residues. The CDR3 DNA follows: TGCAGTGCCGGTAGCGGGGGTGACAATGAGCAGTACTTC. It specifies CSAGSGGDNEQYF.

CDR3 amino acids: CASSPQGGTGGWGYTF. The CDR3 DNA is TGTGCCAGCAGCCCACAAGGCGGGACAGGGGGCTGGGGCTACACCTTC. J is TRBJ1-2 and V is TRBV7-2; 12 bases are a match to TRBD1. Unmatched junction bases numbered 12, after V lost 5 bases and J lost 8 bases. Germline V CDR1 and CDR2: SGHTA, FQGNSA. The CDR3 sequence is 16 residues long.